This T cell receptor (beta chain) was recovered during a study of blood T cell repertoires in COVID-19. Germline CDR1 is SGHVS and CDR2 is FQNEAQ. CDR3 length equals 16 residues. V was trimmed by 2 bases and J by 1 base, leaving 13 bases between them. The repertoire was sequenced with immunoSEQ multiplex PCR; TCRdb's copy has only in-frame clones and lacks some. The data contain over 200,000 clones, about 83% of them seen just once; the ten biggest clones take up 2% to 3%. This sequence joins TRBV7-8 and TRBJ2-3; unclear D gene. Sequenced sample: peripheral blood. This clonotype was sampled from a middle-aged woman with active or convalescent COVID-19. CDR3 sequence reads: CASSLRRSDRTDTQYF. CDR3 DNA: TGTGCCAGCAGCTTACGTCGGAGTGACCGCACAGATACGCAGTATTTT.